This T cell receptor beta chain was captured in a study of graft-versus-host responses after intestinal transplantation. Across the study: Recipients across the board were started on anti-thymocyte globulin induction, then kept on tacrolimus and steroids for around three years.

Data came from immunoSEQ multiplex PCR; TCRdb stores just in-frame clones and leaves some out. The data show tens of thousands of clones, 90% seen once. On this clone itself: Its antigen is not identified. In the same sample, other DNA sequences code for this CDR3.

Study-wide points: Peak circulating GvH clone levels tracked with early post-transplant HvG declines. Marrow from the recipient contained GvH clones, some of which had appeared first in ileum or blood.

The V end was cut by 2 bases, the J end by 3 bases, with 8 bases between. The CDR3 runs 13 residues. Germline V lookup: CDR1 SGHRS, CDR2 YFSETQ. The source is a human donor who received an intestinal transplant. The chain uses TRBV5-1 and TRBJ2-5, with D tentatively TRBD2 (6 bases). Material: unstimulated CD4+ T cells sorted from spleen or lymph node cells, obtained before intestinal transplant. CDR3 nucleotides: TGCGCCAGCAGCTTACCGGGGGAAGAGACCCAGTACTTC. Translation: CASSLPGEETQYF.